This T cell receptor (beta chain) was observed in a study of CD8 T cells in ankylosing spondylitis. This clonotype came up a few times. A quantitative 5'-RACE method, one with molecular barcodes, was used to make TCR beta libraries. A single record per CDR3 protein comes from TCRdb applying MiXCR to the 5' RACE reads. The sample includes more than 150,000 distinct CDR3 sequences, about 9.9% of them seen just once. V shed 4 bases, J shed 1 base, and the junction held 7 bases outside the gene matches. The CDR3 sequence is 16 residues long. Germline V lookup: CDR1 DFQATT, CDR2 SNEGSKA (reference sequence).

The chain joins TRBV20-1 to TRBJ2-1; 10 nucleotides line up with TRBD2. This receptor was obtained from a male donor with ankylosing spondylitis or in good health (not recorded which). The sequenced sample was blood, either unsorted or a sorted T cell fraction (not recorded which). CDR3 DNA sequence: TGCAGTGCTATCGCAGGACTAGCGGAATCCTACAATGAGCAGTTCTTC. It encodes CSAIAGLAESYNEQFF.